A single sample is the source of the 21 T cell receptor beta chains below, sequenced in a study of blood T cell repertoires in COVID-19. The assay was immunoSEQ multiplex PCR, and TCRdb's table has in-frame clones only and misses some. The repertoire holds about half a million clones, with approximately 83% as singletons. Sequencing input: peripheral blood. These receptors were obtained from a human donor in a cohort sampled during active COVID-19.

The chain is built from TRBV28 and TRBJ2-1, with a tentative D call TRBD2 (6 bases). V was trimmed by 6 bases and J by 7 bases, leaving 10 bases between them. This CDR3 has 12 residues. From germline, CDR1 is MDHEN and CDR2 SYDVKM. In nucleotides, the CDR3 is TGTGCCAGCAGCTCGGGGGTAAATGAGCAGTTCTTC. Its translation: CASSSGVNEQFF.

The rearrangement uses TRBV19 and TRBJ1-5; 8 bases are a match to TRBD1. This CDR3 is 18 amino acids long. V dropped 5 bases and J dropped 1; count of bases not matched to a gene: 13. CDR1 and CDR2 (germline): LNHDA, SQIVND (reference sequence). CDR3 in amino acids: CASSAGDRFASSNQPQHF. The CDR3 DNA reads TGTGCCAGTAGTGCGGGGGACAGGTTCGCTTCGAGCAATCAGCCCCAGCATTTT. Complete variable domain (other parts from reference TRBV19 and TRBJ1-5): DGGITQSPKYLFRKEGQNVTLSCEQNLNHDAMYWYRQDPGQGLRLIYYSQIVNDFQKGDIAEGYSVSREKKESFPLTVTSAQKNPTAFYLCASSAGDRFASSNQPQHFGDGTRLSIL.

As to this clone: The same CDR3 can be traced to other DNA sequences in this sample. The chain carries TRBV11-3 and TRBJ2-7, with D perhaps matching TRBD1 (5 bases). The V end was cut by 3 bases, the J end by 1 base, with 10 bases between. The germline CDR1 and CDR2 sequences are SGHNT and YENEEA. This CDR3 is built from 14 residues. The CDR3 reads CASSLGRGSYEQYF. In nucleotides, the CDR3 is TGTGCCAGCAGCTTGGGTAGGGGATCCTACGAGCAGTACTTC.

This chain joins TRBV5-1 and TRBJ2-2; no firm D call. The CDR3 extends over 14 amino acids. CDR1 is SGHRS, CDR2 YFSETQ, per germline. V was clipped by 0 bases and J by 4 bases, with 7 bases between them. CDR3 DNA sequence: TGCGCCAGCAGCTTGGGCTCAGTCACCGGGGAGCTGTTTTTT. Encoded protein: CASSLGSVTGELFF.

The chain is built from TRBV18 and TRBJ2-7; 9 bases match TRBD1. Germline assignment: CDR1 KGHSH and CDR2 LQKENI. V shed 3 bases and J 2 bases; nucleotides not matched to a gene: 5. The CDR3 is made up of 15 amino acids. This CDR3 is CASSPGTGSPYEQYF. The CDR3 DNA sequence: TGTGCCAGCTCACCTGGGACAGGGAGCCCCTACGAGCAGTACTTC.

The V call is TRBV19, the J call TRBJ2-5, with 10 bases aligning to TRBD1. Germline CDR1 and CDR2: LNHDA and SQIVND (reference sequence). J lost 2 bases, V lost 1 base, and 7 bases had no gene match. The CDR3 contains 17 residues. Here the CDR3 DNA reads TGTGCCAGTAGTATAGGGACAGGGGGAAGAGAACAAGAGACCCAGTACTTC. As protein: CASSIGTGGREQETQYF.

The CDR3 loop is CASRPPKSSYEQYF. CDR3 sequence (DNA): TGTGCCAGCAGGCCGCCTAAGAGCTCCTACGAGCAGTACTTC. The chain carries TRBV2 and TRBJ2-7; D not certain. Deletions cut 6 bases from V and 0 bases from J, with 12 bases between. This CDR3 region has 14 residues. Germline CDR1 reads SNHLY; CDR2 reads FYNNEI.

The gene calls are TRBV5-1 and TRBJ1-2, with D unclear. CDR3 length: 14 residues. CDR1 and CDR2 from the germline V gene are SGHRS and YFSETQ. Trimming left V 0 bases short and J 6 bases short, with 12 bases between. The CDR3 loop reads CASSLDPGRDGYTF. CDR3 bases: TGCGCCAGCAGCTTGGATCCGGGGAGGGATGGCTACACCTTC. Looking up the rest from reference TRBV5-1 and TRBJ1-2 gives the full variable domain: KAGVTQTPRYLIKTRGQQVTLSCSPISGHRSVSWYQQTPGQGLQFLFEYFSETQRNKGNFPGRFSGRQFSNSRSEMNVSTLELGDSALYLCASSLDPGRDGYTFGSGTRLTVV.

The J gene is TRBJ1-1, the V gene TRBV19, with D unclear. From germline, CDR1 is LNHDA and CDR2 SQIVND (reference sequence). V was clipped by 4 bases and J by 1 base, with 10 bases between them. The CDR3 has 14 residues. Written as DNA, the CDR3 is TGTGCCAGTAGTACACCTGTGAGGAACACTGAAGCTTTCTTT. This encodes CASSTPVRNTEAFF. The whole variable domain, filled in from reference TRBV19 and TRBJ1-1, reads DGGITQSPKYLFRKEGQNVTLSCEQNLNHDAMYWYRQDPGQGLRLIYYSQIVNDFQKGDIAEGYSVSREKKESFPLTVTSAQKNPTAFYLCASSTPVRNTEAFFGQGTRLTVV.

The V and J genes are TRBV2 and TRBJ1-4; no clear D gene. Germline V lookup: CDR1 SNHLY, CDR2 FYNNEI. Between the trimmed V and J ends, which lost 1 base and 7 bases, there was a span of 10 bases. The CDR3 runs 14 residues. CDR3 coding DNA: TGTGCCAGCAGTGAAGTGGCAAGAGGTGAAAAACTGTTTTTT. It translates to CASSEVARGEKLFF.

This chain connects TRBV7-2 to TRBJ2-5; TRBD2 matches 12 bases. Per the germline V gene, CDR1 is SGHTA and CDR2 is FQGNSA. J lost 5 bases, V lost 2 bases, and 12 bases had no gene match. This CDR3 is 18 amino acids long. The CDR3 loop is CASSLTRLAGGWGETQYF. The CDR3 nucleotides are TGTGCCAGCAGCTTAACAAGGCTAGCGGGAGGGTGGGGGGAGACCCAGTACTTC.

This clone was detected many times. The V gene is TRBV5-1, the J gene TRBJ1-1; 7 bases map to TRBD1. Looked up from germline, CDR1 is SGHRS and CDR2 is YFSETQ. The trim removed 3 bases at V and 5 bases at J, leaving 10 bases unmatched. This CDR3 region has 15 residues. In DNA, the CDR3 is TGCGCCAGCAGCTCAGGACAGGTAATGGAGACTGAAGCTTTCTTT. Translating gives CASSSGQVMETEAFF.

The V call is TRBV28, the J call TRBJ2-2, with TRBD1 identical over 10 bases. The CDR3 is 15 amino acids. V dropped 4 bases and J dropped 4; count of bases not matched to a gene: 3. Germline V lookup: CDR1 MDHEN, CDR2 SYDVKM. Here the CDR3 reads CASSWGTGATGELFF. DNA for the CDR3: TGTGCCAGCAGTTGGGGGACAGGGGCCACCGGGGAGCTGTTTTTT. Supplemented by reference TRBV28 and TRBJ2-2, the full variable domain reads DVKVTQSSRYLVKRTGEKVFLECVQDMDHENMFWYRQDPGLGLRLIYFSYDVKMKEKGDIPEGYSVSREKKERFSLILESASTNQTSMYLCASSWGTGATGELFFGEGSRLTVL.

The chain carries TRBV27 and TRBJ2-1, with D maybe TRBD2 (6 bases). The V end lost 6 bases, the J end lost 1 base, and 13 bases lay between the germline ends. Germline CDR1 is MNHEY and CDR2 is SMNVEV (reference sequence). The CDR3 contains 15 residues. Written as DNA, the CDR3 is TGTGCCAGCAGCCCCTGGGAGGAGTCCTACAATGAGCAGTTCTTC. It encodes CASSPWEESYNEQFF.

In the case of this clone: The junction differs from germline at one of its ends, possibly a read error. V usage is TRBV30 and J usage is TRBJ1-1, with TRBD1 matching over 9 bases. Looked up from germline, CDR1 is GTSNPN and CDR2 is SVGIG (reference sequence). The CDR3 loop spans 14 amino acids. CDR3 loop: CAWGVGTGRREAFF. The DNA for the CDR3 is TGTGCCTGGGGTGTAGGGACAGGGCGAAGGGAAGCTTTCTTT.

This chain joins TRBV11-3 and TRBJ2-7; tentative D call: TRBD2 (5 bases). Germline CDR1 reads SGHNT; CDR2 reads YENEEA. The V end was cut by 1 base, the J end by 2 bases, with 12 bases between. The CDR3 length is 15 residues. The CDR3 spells CASSLASGSTYEQYF. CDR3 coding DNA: TGTGCCAGCAGCTTAGCATCGGGGTCCACCTACGAGCAGTACTTC.

CDR3 sequence reads: CASSLNSGGKETQYF. CDR3 nucleotide sequence: TGTGCCAGCAGCCTCAACTCCGGAGGAAAAGAGACCCAGTACTTC. The chain joins TRBV2 to TRBJ2-5, with a weak D call TRBD2 (5 bases). CDR1 and CDR2 from the germline V gene are SNHLY and FYNNEI. V dropped 6 bases and J dropped 3 bases, with 17 bases sitting between them. The CDR3 has 15 residues.

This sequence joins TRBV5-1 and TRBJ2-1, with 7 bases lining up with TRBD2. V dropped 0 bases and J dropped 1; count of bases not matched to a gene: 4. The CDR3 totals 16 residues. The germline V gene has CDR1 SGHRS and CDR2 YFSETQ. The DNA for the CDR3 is TGCGCCAGCAGCTTGGTTGCGGGAGCGTCCTACAATGAGCAGTTCTTC. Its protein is CASSLVAGASYNEQFF.

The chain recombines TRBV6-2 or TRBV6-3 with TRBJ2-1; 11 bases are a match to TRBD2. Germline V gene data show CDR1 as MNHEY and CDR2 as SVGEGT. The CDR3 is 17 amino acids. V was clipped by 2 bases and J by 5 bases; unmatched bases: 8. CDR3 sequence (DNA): TGTGCCAGCAGTTACGCTAGCGGGAGGAATCTCGACAATGAGCAGTTCTTC. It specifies CASSYASGRNLDNEQFF.

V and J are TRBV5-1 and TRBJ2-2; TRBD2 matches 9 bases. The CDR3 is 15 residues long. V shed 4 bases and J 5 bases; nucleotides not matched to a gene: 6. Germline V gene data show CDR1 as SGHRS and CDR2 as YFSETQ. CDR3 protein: CASSLSGSLTGELFF. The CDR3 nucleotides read TGCGCCAGCAGCCTTAGCGGGAGTTTAACCGGGGAGCTGTTTTTT.

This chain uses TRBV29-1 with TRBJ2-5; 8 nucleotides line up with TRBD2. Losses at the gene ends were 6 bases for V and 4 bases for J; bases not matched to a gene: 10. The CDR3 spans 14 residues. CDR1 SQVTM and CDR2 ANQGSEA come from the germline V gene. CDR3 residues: CSVGSGMGGETQYF. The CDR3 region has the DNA TGCAGCGTGGGTAGCGGGATGGGTGGAGAGACCCAGTACTTC.